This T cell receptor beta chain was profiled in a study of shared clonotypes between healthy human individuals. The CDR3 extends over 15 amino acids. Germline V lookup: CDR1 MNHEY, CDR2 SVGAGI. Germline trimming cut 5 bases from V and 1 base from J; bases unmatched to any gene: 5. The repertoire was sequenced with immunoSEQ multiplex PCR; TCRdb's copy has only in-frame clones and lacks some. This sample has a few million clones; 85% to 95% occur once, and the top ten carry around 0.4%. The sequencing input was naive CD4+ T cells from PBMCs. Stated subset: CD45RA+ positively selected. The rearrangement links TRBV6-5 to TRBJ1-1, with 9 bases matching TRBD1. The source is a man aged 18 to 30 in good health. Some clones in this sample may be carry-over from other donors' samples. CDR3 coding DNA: TGTGCCAGCAGTGGACTGGACAGGGGGAACACTGAAGCTTTCTTT. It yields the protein CASSGLDRGNTEAFF.